This T cell receptor (beta chain) was obtained from a study of tumor-infiltrating lymphocytes in glioblastoma multiforme. Notes on the study in general: The T cells in this sample were not sorted into functional subsets. Just one glioblastoma patient contributed to the TCR-mutation comparison.

In the case of this clonotype: Its antigen is undetermined. A junction boundary mismatches the germline segment, possibly from a read error.

Germline V gene lookup returns CDR1 DFQATT and CDR2 SNEGSKA (reference sequence). This CDR3 has 15 amino acids. Multiple V-beta primers and a C-beta primer amplified TCRB from RNA. A single record per CDR3 protein comes from TCRdb applying MiXCR to the multiplex PCR reads. The table records around 9,300 distinct CDR3 sequences, 74% of them present only once. Material for sequencing was brain tumor tissue. The receptor comes from a male donor with glioblastoma. The rearrangement uses TRBV20-1 and TRBJ1-6; no clear D. DNA of the CDR3: TGCAATGCTAGAGGGCGGGGTTCCGCGAACTCACCCCTCCACTTT. Amino acids: CNARGRGSANSPLHF.